The T cell receptor beta chain under discussion was sequenced for a study of identical twins. This clonotype has ten or more counts. TCRdb reanalysed the 5' RACE reads using MiXCR and keeps one entry per CDR3 protein. Among about 490,000 distinct CDR3 sequences listed, around 15% were seen once. V lost 0 bases to trimming and J lost 5 bases, with 7 bases between them. This CDR3 region has 13 residues. The germline CDR1 and CDR2 sequences are LGHNA and YNFKEQ. This same sample was also taken into another study, of yellow fever vaccine responses in identical twins.

Sequencing was carried out using CD4+ T cells sorted from blood. The rearrangement joins TRBV4-2 to TRBJ1-1; D possibly corresponds to TRBD1 (6 bases). The receptor was isolated from a woman under 30 in good health. The CDR3 region has the DNA TGTGCCAGCAGCCAAGAAGGGGGGACTGAAGCTTTCTTT. Translating gives CASSQEGGTEAFF.